Shown below are 16 T cell receptor beta chains from a single sample sequenced in a study of T-cell reconstitution after alpha-beta-depleted transplantation in children. Unique molecular identifiers were built into the TCRbeta library. TCRdb analysed the PCR reads with MiXCR anew, one entry per CDR3 protein. The table lists some 460,000 distinct CDR3 sequences, roughly 15% of them singletons. This sample comprised PBMCs, mostly from graft donor cells, obtained 360 days after TCRalphabeta/CD19-depleted stem cell transplant. These receptors originate from a boy in the first two years of life who had a stem cell transplant for Wiskott-Aldrich syndrome, so the T cells may come from the graft donor.

This rearrangement joins TRBV5-1 to TRBJ2-3; unclear D gene. The CDR3 is made up of 13 amino acids. V lost 5 bases and J 3 bases, leaving 10 bases between the germline ends. CDR1 SGHRS and CDR2 YFSETQ come from the germline V gene. The CDR3 coding sequence is TGCGCCAGCAGGTTGACAATTACAGATACGCAGTATTTT. Translating it yields CASRLTITDTQYF.

The chain couples TRBV4-1 to TRBJ2-2; TRBD2 is a possible D gene (5 bases). The germline V gene has CDR1 MGHRA and CDR2 YSYEKL. The CDR3 loop spans 15 amino acids. V was trimmed by 8 bases and J by 1 base, leaving 14 bases between them. The chain's CDR3 is CASGGETRNTGELFF. In nucleotides, the CDR3 is TGCGCCAGCGGTGGGGAGACAAGGAACACCGGGGAGCTGTTTTTT.

The V call is TRBV18, the J call TRBJ2-2; no firm D call. The V end lost 2 bases, the J end lost 0 bases, and 7 bases lay between the germline ends. The length of the CDR3 is 15 residues. Germline V gives CDR1 KGHSH, CDR2 LQKENI. CDR3: CASSPLGTNTGELFF. In DNA, the CDR3 is TGTGCCAGCTCACCATTAGGGACGAACACCGGGGAGCTGTTTTTT.

This chain links TRBV15 with TRBJ2-7; D is uncertain. Germline lookup yields CDR1 LNHNV and CDR2 YYDKDF (reference sequence). Trimming left V 3 bases short and J 2 bases short, with 17 bases between. There are 16 residues in the CDR3. CDR3 protein: CATSRHFGQATYEQYF. The CDR3 coding sequence is TGTGCCACCAGCAGGCATTTCGGGCAGGCGACCTACGAGCAGTACTTC. The full variable domain, its missing parts supplied by reference TRBV15 and TRBJ2-7, is DAMVIQNPRYQVTQFGKPVTLSCSQTLNHNVMYWYQQKSSQAPKLLFHYYDKDFNNEADTPDNFQSRRPNTSFCFLDIRSPGLGDTAMYLCATSRHFGQATYEQYFGPGTRLTVT.

This rearrangement joins TRBV18 to TRBJ1-5; D possibly corresponds to TRBD1 (5 bases). Germline values: CDR1 KGHSH, CDR2 LQKENI. This CDR3 region has 15 residues. V was pared by 3 bases and J by 0 bases, with 9 bases between. The CDR3, as DNA: TGTGCCAGCTCACCGGACATCATTAGCAATCAGCCCCAGCATTTT. Encoded protein: CASSPDIISNQPQHF.

This chain joins TRBV24-1 and TRBJ2-1; D is ambiguous. This CDR3 spans 12 amino acids. V shed 4 bases and J shed 10 bases, with 10 bases lying between them. CDR1 is KGHDR, CDR2 SFDVKD, per germline. CDR3: CATSDRGREQFF. CDR3 in DNA: TGTGCCACCAGTGACCGCGGACGCGAGCAGTTCTTC.

The chain joins TRBV25-1 to TRBJ2-3, with D perhaps assigned TRBD1 or TRBD2 (5 bases each). The CDR3 is 15 amino acids. Germline-derived CDR1 and CDR2 are MGHDK and SYGVNS. The ends were cut back, 6 bases at V and 2 bases at J, with 15 bases in the middle. CDR3 DNA: TGTGCCAGCAGATCGACCGGGACCGTCACAGATACGCAGTATTTT. It codes for CASRSTGTVTDTQYF.

This chain uses TRBV5-1 with TRBJ2-2; 9 bases align to TRBD1. Germline loops: CDR1 SGHRS, CDR2 YFSETQ. The CDR3 contains 17 residues. J was trimmed by 4 bases and V by 0 bases; bases with no gene match: 7. DNA of the CDR3: TGCGCCAGCAGCTTGGCCGAAACAGGGGGCCCCACCGGGGAGCTGTTTTTT. Its translation: CASSLAETGGPTGELFF.

This clonotype was counted ten times or more. The germline gene is not matched at one end of the junction; a read error may be the cause. The chain carries TRBV5-1 and TRBJ2-3; D remains ambiguous. The germline CDR1 and CDR2 sequences are SGHRS and YFSETQ. The CDR3 has 12 residues. In DNA form, the CDR3 reads TGTGCCAGCTCACCACCCGCAGATACGCAGTATTTT. Translating gives CASSPPADTQYF.

This chain joins TRBV12-3 or TRBV12-4 and TRBJ1-6; 7 bases line up with TRBD1. J lost 4 bases, V lost 6 bases, and 9 bases had no gene match. There are 16 residues in the CDR3. As DNA, the CDR3 is TGTGCCAGCAGCTTGAGGATGACAGGGTATAATTCACCCCTCCACTTT. Translating gives CASSLRMTGYNSPLHF.

This clonotype was counted a few times. The CDR3 here is CASSQGVLRAAYEQYF. CDR3 coding DNA: TGTGCCAGCAGCCAAGGAGTCTTGCGGGCTGCCTACGAGCAGTACTTC. The V gene is TRBV3-1, the J gene TRBJ2-7; D may be TRBD2 (5 bases). CDR1 is LGHDT and CDR2 is YNNKEL in the germline V gene (reference sequence). This CDR3 region has 16 residues. Trimming shortened V by 1 base and J by 2 bases, and 15 bases separated the two germline ends.

A few counts support this clonotype. The chain employs TRBV12-3 or TRBV12-4 and TRBJ1-1; a weak D match, TRBD1 (5 bases). V shed 6 bases and J shed 7 bases, with 12 bases lying between them. This CDR3 has 12 amino acids. In nucleotides, the CDR3 is TGTGCCAGCAGCCGCCGACAGCTTGAAGCTTTCTTT. Residues: CASSRRQLEAFF.

This clonotype was seen more than once but under ten times. The CDR3 spells CASSLGRFLPQHF. The CDR3 DNA follows: TGTGCCAGCAGTTTGGGACGGTTTCTTCCCCAGCATTTT. This chain connects TRBV12-3 or TRBV12-4 to TRBJ1-5; the D gene is possibly TRBD1 (5 bases). V gave up 3 bases and J gave up 10 bases, with 13 bases separating them. This CDR3 region has 13 residues.

This rearrangement joins TRBV7-9 to TRBJ2-7; 9 positions match TRBD2. CDR1 and CDR2 (germline): SEHNR, FQNEAQ (reference sequence). V dropped 1 base and J dropped 0; count of bases not matched to a gene: 4. CDR3 length: 16 residues. The CDR3 loop reads CASSLEISGSSYEQYF. The CDR3 nucleotides are TGTGCCAGCAGCTTAGAAATTAGCGGGAGCTCCTACGAGCAGTACTTC.

This clonotype was detected a few times. This chain uses TRBV13 with TRBJ2-3; TRBD1 matches at 9 bases. There are 16 residues in the CDR3. V lost 4 bases and J lost 6; bases outside the gene matches: 11. Germline CDR1 PRHDT, CDR2 FYEKMQ (reference sequence). CDR3 protein: CASSSRQGDVVDTQYF. The DNA of the CDR3 is TGTGCCAGCAGCTCTAGACAGGGGGATGTTGTGGATACGCAGTATTTT.

This clonotype was seen a few times. This chain uses TRBV20-1 with TRBJ1-4; unclear D gene. The germline V and J ends were trimmed by 0 bases and 6 bases, with 14 bases remaining between them. The CDR3 sequence is 15 residues long. Germline CDR1 reads DFQATT; CDR2 reads SNEGSKA (reference sequence). This CDR3 is CSARDLGRPYEKLFF. CDR3 coding DNA: TGCAGTGCTAGAGATCTCGGCCGTCCCTATGAAAAACTGTTTTTT.